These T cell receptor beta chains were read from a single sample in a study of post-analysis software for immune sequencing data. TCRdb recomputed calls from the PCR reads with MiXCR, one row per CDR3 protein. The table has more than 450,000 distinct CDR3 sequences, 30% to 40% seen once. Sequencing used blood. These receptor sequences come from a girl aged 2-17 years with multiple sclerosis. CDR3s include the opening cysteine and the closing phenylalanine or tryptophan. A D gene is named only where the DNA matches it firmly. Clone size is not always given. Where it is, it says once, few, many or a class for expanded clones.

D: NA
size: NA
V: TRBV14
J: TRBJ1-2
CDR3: CASSQAAPGVGGYTF
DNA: TGTGCCAGCAGCCAAGCCGCGCCCGGGGTGGGTGGCTACACCTTC

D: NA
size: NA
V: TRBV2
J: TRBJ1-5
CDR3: CASRVSQPQHF
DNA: TGTGCCAGCAGAGTCAGCCAGCCCCAGCATTTT

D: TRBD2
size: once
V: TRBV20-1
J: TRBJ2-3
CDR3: CSARAGGRSDTQYF
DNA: TGCAGTGCCCGAGCGGGGGGCCGATCAGATACGCAGTATTTT

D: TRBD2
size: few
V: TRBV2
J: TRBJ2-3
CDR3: CASSELAGSTDTQYF
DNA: TGTGCCAGCAGTGAACTAGCGGGGAGCACAGATACGCAGTATTTT

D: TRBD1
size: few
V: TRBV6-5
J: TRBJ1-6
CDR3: CAGSINRDRNSPLHF
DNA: TGTGCCGGCAGTATAAACCGGGACAGAAATTCACCCCTCCACTTT

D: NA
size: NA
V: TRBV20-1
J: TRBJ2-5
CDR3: CSGTSQETQYF
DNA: TGCAGTGGTACTAGCCAAGAGACCCAGTACTTC

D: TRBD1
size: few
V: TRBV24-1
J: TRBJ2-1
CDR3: CATSSTGEDNEQFF
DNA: TGTGCCACCAGTTCGACAGGGGAGGACAATGAGCAGTTCTTC

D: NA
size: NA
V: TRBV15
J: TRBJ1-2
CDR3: CATSREDRFDGYTF
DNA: TGTGCCACCAGCAGAGAAGACAGGTTCGATGGCTACACCTTC

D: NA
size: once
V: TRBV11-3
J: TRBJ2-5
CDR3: CASSLDSRGGETQYF
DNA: TGTGCCAGCAGCTTAGATTCGAGGGGAGGAGAGACCCAGTACTTC

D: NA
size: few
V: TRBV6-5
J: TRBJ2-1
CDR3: CASSYSGYRVWSPVVDNEQFF
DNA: TGTGCCAGCAGTTACTCGGGTTACAGGGTTTGGAGTCCCGTAGTCGACAATGAGCAGTTCTTC

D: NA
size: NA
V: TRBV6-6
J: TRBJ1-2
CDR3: CASSYSDWSNYGYTF
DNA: TGTGCCAGCAGTTACTCGGACTGGTCCAACTATGGCTACACCTTC

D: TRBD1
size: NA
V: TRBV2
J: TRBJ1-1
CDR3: CASSEARTGGVEAFF
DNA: TGTGCCAGCAGTGAAGCGCGGACAGGGGGAGTTGAAGCTTTCTTT

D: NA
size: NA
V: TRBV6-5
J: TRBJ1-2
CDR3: CASSFLGRANYGYTF
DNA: TGTGCCAGCAGTTTTCTGGGTCGCGCTAACTATGGCTACACCTTC

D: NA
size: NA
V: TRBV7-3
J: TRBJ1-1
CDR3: CASSLLQGSEAFF
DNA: TGTGCCAGCAGCTTACTCCAGGGATCTGAAGCTTTCTTT

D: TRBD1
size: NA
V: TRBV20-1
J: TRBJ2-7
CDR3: CSAPGQGGAEQYF
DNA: TGCAGTGCTCCCGGACAGGGGGGGGCCGAGCAGTACTTC

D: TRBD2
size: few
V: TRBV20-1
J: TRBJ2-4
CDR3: CSAPGGLAKNIQYF
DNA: TGCAGTGCGCCGGGGGGTCTAGCCAAAAACATTCAGTACTTC

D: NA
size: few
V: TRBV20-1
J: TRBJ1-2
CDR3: CSASLPHGYTF
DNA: TGCAGTGCCTCGCTCCCACATGGCTACACCTTC

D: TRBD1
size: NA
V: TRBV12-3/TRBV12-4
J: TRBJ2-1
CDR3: CASKTGEVNEQFF
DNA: TGTGCCAGCAAGACAGGGGAGGTGAATGAGCAGTTCTTC

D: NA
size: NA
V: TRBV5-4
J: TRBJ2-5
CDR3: CASSSPSGAGETQYF
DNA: TGTGCCAGCAGCTCCCCTTCGGGGGCGGGAGAGACCCAGTACTTC

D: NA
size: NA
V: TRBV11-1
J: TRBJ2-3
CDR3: CASSRPAYTDTQYF
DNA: TGTGCCAGCAGCCGTCCAGCCTACACAGATACGCAGTATTTT

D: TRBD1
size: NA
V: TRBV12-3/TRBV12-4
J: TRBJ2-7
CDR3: CASSLLAGGYEQYF
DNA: TGTGCCAGCAGTTTATTGGCAGGGGGCTACGAGCAGTACTTC

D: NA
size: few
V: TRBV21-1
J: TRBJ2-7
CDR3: CASSSDRGHINEQYF
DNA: TGTGCCAGCAGCAGCGACAGGGGGCATATAAACGAGCAGTACTTC

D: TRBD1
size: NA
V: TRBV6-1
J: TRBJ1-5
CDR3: CASSEIGQGGNQPQHF
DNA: TGTGCCAGCAGTGAAATAGGACAGGGAGGCAATCAGCCCCAGCATTTT

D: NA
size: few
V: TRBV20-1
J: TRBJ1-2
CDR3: CSAPNLQGSYGYTF
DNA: TGCAGTGCTCCAAACCTACAGGGTTCCTATGGCTACACCTTC

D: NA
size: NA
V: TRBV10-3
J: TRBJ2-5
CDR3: CAISESSGDETQYF
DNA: TGTGCCATCAGTGAGTCGTCCGGGGATGAGACCCAGTACTTC

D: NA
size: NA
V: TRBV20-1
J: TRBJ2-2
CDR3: CSASTSRLELFF
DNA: TGCAGTGCTAGTACCAGCCGGTTAGAGCTGTTTTTT

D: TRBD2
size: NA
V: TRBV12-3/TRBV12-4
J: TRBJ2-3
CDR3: CASSLGLAGSWDTQYF
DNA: TGTGCCAGCAGTTTAGGGCTAGCGGGGTCATGGGATACGCAGTATTTT

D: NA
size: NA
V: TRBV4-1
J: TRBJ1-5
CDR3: CASSRRARNQPQHF
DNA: TGCGCCAGCAGCCGCAGAGCACGCAATCAGCCCCAGCATTTT

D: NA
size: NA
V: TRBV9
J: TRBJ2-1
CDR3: CASSVVSGIGQFF
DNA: TGTGCCAGCAGCGTAGTGTCGGGTATAGGGCAGTTCTTC

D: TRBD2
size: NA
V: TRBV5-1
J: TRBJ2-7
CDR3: CASSSLAGTYNEQYF
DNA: TGCGCCAGTAGCTCCCTAGCGGGTACCTACAATGAGCAGTACTTC

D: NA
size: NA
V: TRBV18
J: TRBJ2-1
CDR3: CASSPLSGYNEQFF
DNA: TGTGCCAGCTCACCTCTGTCGGGATACAATGAGCAGTTCTTC

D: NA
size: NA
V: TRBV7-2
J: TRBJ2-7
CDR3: CASSLAGSTLYYEQYF
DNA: TGTGCCAGCAGCTTAGCCGGCTCGACACTTTACTACGAGCAGTACTTC

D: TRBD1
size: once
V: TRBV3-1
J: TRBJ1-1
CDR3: CASSQDTGGEAFF
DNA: TGTGCCAGCAGCCAAGACACAGGGGGCGAAGCTTTCTTT

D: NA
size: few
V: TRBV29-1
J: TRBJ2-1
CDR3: CSVERAGPLNEQFF
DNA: TGCAGCGTTGAGAGAGCCGGACCCCTAAATGAGCAGTTCTTC

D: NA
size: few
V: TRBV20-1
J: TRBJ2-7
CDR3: CSARGILGAEGGGYF
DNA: TGCAGTGCTAGAGGGATTCTGGGGGCGGAGGGTGGAGGGTACTTC

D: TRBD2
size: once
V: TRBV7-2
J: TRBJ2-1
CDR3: CACSTSGGYNEQFF
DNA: TGTGCCTGCAGCACTAGCGGGGGCTACAATGAGCAGTTCTTC

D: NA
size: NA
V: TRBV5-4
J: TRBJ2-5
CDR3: CASSSLKQGLPEQYF
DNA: TGTGCCAGCAGCTCCTTAAAGCAGGGGCTTCCGGAGCAGTACTTC

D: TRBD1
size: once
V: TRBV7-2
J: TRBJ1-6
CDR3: CASSPDRRPGLHF
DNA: TGTGCCAGCAGCCCGGACAGGCGTCCTGGGCTCCACTTT

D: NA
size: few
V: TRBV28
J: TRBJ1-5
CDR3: CASGGRVNQPQHF
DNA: TGTGCTTCGGGAGGGCGCGTCAATCAGCCCCAGCATTTT

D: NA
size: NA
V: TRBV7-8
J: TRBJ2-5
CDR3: CASSSMAVQETQYF
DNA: TGTGCCAGCAGCTCTATGGCAGTTCAAGAGACCCAGTACTTC

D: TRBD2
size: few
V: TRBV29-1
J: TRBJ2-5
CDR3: CSVEGLAGANQETQYF
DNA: TGCAGCGTGGAGGGACTAGCGGGGGCTAACCAAGAGACCCAGTACTTC

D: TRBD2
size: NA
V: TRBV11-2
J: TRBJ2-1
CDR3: CASSFLLAGPLRNEQFF
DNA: TGTGCCAGCAGCTTCCTACTAGCGGGGCCTTTACGTAATGAGCAGTTCTTC

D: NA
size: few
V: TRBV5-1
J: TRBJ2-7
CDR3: CASSLAPGGFYEQYF
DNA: TGCGCCAGCAGCTTGGCCCCGGGGGGCTTCTACGAGCAGTACTTC

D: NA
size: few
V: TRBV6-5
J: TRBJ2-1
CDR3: CASMSLINNEQFF
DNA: TGTGCCAGCATGTCGCTAATTAACAATGAGCAGTTCTTC

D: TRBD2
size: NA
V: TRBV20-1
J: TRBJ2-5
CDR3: CCARDWPSGPKSPYF
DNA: TGCTGTGCTAGAGATTGGCCTAGCGGGCCTAAGTCACCGTACTTC

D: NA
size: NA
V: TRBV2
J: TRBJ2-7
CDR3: CATVLASSYEQYF
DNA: TGTGCCACCGTATTAGCGTCCTCCTACGAGCAGTACTTC